The 27 T cell receptor beta chains reported below all come from one sample, sequenced in a study of cytomegalovirus exposure and HLA in healthy donors (dated by TCRdb to about 2017). Libraries were prepared through the immunoSEQ multiplex PCR assay. The multiplex PCR relied on a mix of 60 forward primers for TCR Vbeta segments and 13 reverse primers for TCR Jbeta segments. This is the immuneACCESS table as TCRdb keeps it, with only in-frame sequences that have V and J called. A part of the clones is gone; compared with another copy, unresolved V genes explain less than half, and the rest is unexplained. A total of under 140,000 clones appear in this sample, 65% to 85% of them only once. The ten largest account for 5.5% to 7% of the sample. Sequencing input: PBMCs. All receptors come from a man under 40 in good health and CMV-seropositive.

The V and J genes are TRBV25-1 and TRBJ2-1, with D tentatively TRBD1 (6 bases). CDR3 length: 15 residues. Germline V gene sequence: CDR1 MGHDK, CDR2 SYGVNS. Trimming cost V 2 bases and J 6 bases, with 14 bases left between them. CDR3: CASSEKVQGGNEQFF. CDR3 nucleotide sequence: TGTGCCAGCAGTGAAAAGGTACAGGGTGGCAATGAGCAGTTCTTC. Using reference TRBV25-1 and TRBJ2-1 for the parts outside the CDR3, the full variable domain is EADIYQTPRYLVIGTGKKITLECSQTMGHDKMYWYQQDPGMELHLIHYSYGVNSTEKGDLSSESTVSRIRTEHFPLTLESARPSHTSQYLCASSEKVQGGNEQFFGPGTRLTVL.

This rearrangement joins TRBV25-1 to TRBJ2-7; 8 bases agree with TRBD1. J gave up 2 bases and V 4 bases, and 10 bases lay outside the gene matches. The CDR3 consists of 16 residues. CDR1 MGHDK and CDR2 SYGVNS come from the germline V gene. CDR3 residues: CASSGSSGQVPYEQYF. CDR3 nucleotide sequence: TGTGCCAGCAGTGGGTCTTCGGGACAGGTTCCCTACGAGCAGTACTTC.

The chain uses TRBV30 and TRBJ1-4; D is uncertain. The ends were cut back, 1 base at V and 6 bases at J, with 12 bases in the middle. The germline V gene encodes CDR1 GTSNPN and CDR2 SVGIG (reference sequence). This CDR3 region has 14 residues. CDR3 amino acids: CAWSAGLLDEKLFF. Here the CDR3 DNA reads TGTGCCTGGAGTGCCGGACTGCTGGATGAAAAACTGTTTTTT.

The rearrangement links TRBV5-5 to TRBJ1-4, with 9 bases lining up with TRBD1. The CDR3 length is 15 residues. The J segment lost 5 bases and the V segment lost 4 bases, leaving 6 bases of the junction unmatched. In germline, CDR1 is SGHKS, CDR2 YYEKEE (reference sequence). CDR3 sequence: CASSGPTGGNEKLFF. The CDR3 DNA reads as TGTGCCAGCAGCGGACCGACAGGGGGGAATGAAAAACTGTTTTTT.

This chain connects TRBV19 to TRBJ1-4, with TRBD1 matching 7 bases. CDR1 is LNHDA, CDR2 SQIVND, per germline (reference sequence). J was trimmed by 10 bases and V by 7 bases; bases with no gene match: 12. The CDR3 is 14 residues long. As DNA, the CDR3 is TGTGCCAGTACCGGGACAGAACCTTATATAAAACTGTTTTTT. Its protein product is CASTGTEPYIKLFF.

About this clone itself: One end of the junction does not line up with germline, which may come from a read error. The chain couples TRBV7-9 to TRBJ1-2; D perhaps matches TRBD1 (6 bases). The CDR3 has 12 amino acids. Per germline, CDR1 SEHNR and CDR2 FQNEAQ (reference sequence). The CDR3 spells CSSSPPQGLDTF. CDR3 nucleotide sequence: TGTTCCAGCAGCCCGCCACAGGGCTTGGACACCTTC.

This clone showed up just a few times. The conserved phenylalanine or tryptophan is not found at the CDR3 terminus, so this likely reflects a read error. The DNA is omitted, as the CDR3 cannot be located on it reliably, and the CDR3 follows TCRdb's listing. The genes are TRBV21-1 and TRBJ1-1. TRBV21-1 is flagged as a pseudogene. The CDR3 is 9 residues long, counting both termini. CDR3 region: CARPLGGYG.

The DNA of the CDR3 is TGTGCCAGCAGCTTACACGCTAGCGGGGGGGCCACCCCAGATACGCAGTATTTT. Its protein is CASSLHASGGATPDTQYF. V usage is TRBV7-2 and J usage is TRBJ2-3, with 12 positions matching TRBD2. Germline values: CDR1 SGHTA, CDR2 FQGNSA. With V trimmed by 2 bases and J by 4 bases, 10 bases remained unmatched. The CDR3 has 18 amino acids.

The rearrangement uses TRBV4-2 and TRBJ2-5, with TRBD1 identical over 7 bases. The V gene end was trimmed by 1 base and the J gene end by 4 bases; junction bases not matched to a gene: 6. Germline CDR1 and CDR2: LGHNA and YNFKEQ. This CDR3 is built from 15 residues. CDR3 region: CASSQAGGRVETQYF. The CDR3 region has the DNA TGTGCCAGCAGCCAAGCAGGGGGAAGGGTAGAGACCCAGTACTTC.

This clone was observed a single time. The V gene is TRBV5-1, the J gene TRBJ2-1; TRBD2 matches 10 bases. The CDR3 has 13 amino acids. The V gene's germline CDR1 is SGHRS and CDR2 YFSETQ. The junction had 7 bases not matched to a gene; V was cut back by 4 bases and J by 12 bases. This CDR3 is CASSRGTSASQFF. The CDR3 bases are TGCGCCAGCAGCAGGGGGACTAGCGCCTCGCAGTTCTTC.

J is TRBJ2-3 and V is TRBV11-2; 8 nucleotides line up with TRBD2. Germline CDR1 SGHAT, CDR2 FQNNGV. V shed 3 bases and J 3 bases; nucleotides not matched to a gene: 5. This CDR3 region has 15 residues. In DNA, the CDR3 is TGTGCCAGCAGCTTTATCCGGGAGGGGACAGATACGCAGTATTTT. Translation: CASSFIREGTDTQYF.

Only one count was recorded for this clone. This chain connects TRBV19 to TRBJ2-5; TRBD2 agrees at 11 bases. The CDR3 has 15 amino acids. Germline trimming cut 4 bases from V and 10 bases from J; bases unmatched to any gene: 11. CDR1 is LNHDA and CDR2 is SQIVND in the germline V gene (reference sequence). This CDR3 reads CASSTKTSGAVYQYF. The CDR3 bases are TGTGCCAGTAGTACCAAGACTAGCGGGGCCGTGTACCAGTACTTC.

V usage is TRBV25-1 and J usage is TRBJ2-7; D is possibly TRBD1 (5 bases). V shed 3 bases and J shed 7 bases, with 13 bases lying between them. The CDR3 runs to 13 residues. CDR1 is MGHDK and CDR2 is SYGVNS in the germline V gene. CDR3 amino acids: CASSDRELREQYF. CDR3 nucleotides: TGTGCCAGCAGTGACAGGGAACTTCGGGAGCAGTACTTC.

V gene TRBV29-1 combines with J gene TRBJ2-3; D remains ambiguous. Germline V gives CDR1 SQVTM, CDR2 ANQGSEA. The ends were cut back, 6 bases at V and 0 bases at J, with 10 bases in the middle. The CDR3 is 13 amino acids. CDR3 coding DNA: TGCAGCGTAATGACACTTAGCACAGATACGCAGTATTTT. Translation: CSVMTLSTDTQYF.

The V gene is TRBV7-9, the J gene TRBJ2-7; 9 bases line up with TRBD2. Unmatched junction bases numbered 5, after V lost 0 bases and J lost 2 bases. The CDR3 totals 16 residues. CDR1 SEHNR and CDR2 FQNEAQ come from the germline V gene (reference sequence). The CDR3 spells CASSLAASGETYEQYF. In DNA, the CDR3 is TGTGCCAGCAGCTTAGCGGCTAGCGGGGAGACCTACGAGCAGTACTTC. The whole variable domain, filled in from reference TRBV7-9 and TRBJ2-7, reads DTGVSQNPRHKITKRGQNVTFRCDPISEHNRLYWYRQTLGQGPEFLTYFQNEAQLEKSRLLSDRFSAERPKGSFSTLEIQRTEQGDSAMYLCASSLAASGETYEQYFGPGTRLTVT.

V usage is TRBV10-2 and J usage is TRBJ2-7, with D perhaps TRBD1 (6 bases). V was pared by 3 bases and J by 4 bases, with 7 bases between. There are 12 residues in the CDR3. CDR1 WSHSY and CDR2 SAAADI come from the germline V gene. CDR3 nucleotides: TGCGCCAGCAGTGACCAGGGGTACGAGCAGTACTTC. It is translated as CASSDQGYEQYF.

This rearrangement joins TRBV13 to TRBJ1-5; 8 bases are shared with TRBD1. The CDR3 runs to 15 residues. V was pared by 4 bases and J by 5 bases, with 7 bases of the junction left unmatched. From germline, CDR1 is PRHDT and CDR2 FYEKMQ (reference sequence). The DNA for the CDR3 is TGTGCCAGCAGCTCAAACGACAGGGGCCATCAGCCCCAGCATTTT. Translation: CASSSNDRGHQPQHF.

Turning to this clone: The missing conserved phenylalanine or tryptophan at the end of this CDR3 makes a read error likely. The J gene is TRBJ2-7, the V gene TRBV13, with D perhaps matching TRBD2 (5 bases). Trimming removed 4 bases from V and 6 bases from J, with 10 bases in between. The CDR3 consists of 12 residues. Germline V gene sequence: CDR1 PRHDT, CDR2 FYEKMQ (reference sequence). The CDR3 nucleotides are TGTGCCAGCAGCTCGGGGTGGGCCGAGCAGTACCTC. It translates to CASSSGWAEQYL.

The V and J genes are TRBV28 and TRBJ2-1; D perhaps matches TRBD2 (7 bases). Germline V CDR1 and CDR2: MDHEN, SYDVKM. The CDR3 spans 15 residues. V dropped 2 bases and J dropped 5 bases, with 13 bases sitting between them. The CDR3 nucleotides read TGTGCCAGCAGTTTAGGGGGGGGGCCAAACAATGAGCAGTTCTTC. Residues: CASSLGGGPNNEQFF.

The chain recombines TRBV11-2 with TRBJ2-1; 9 nucleotides agree with TRBD2. The V segment lost 4 bases and the J segment 7 bases; nucleotides outside the gene matches: 5. The germline CDR1 and CDR2 sequences are SGHAT and FQNNGV. This CDR3 has 14 amino acids. The CDR3 DNA reads TGTGCCAGCAGCTCGCGGGGGGGAGGGAATGAGCAGTTCTTC. This gives the protein CASSSRGGGNEQFF. Combining the CDR3 with reference TRBV11-2 and TRBJ2-1 gives the whole variable domain EAGVAQSPRYKIIEKRQSVAFWCNPISGHATLYWYQQILGQGPKLLIQFQNNGVVDDSQLPKDRFSAERLKGVDSTLKIQPAKLEDSAVYLCASSSRGGGNEQFFGPGTRLTVL.

The chain carries TRBV4-3 and TRBJ2-6, with unresolved D. CDR3 size: 17 residues. Germline V gene data show CDR1 as LGHNA and CDR2 as YSLEER. Deletions cut 3 bases from V and 2 bases from J, with 14 bases between. Written as DNA, the CDR3 is TGCGCCAGCAGCCACATCTACCCGCTTGCTGGGGCCAACGTCCTGACTTTC. Translating gives CASSHIYPLAGANVLTF.

This sequence joins TRBV13 and TRBJ2-3; 12 nucleotides match TRBD2. After removal of 5 bases from V and 3 bases from J, the junction contained 6 bases not matched to a gene. The germline gives CDR1 PRHDT, CDR2 FYEKMQ (reference sequence). This CDR3 region has 16 residues. This CDR3 is CASSGPSGGATDTQYF. CDR3 DNA: TGTGCCAGCAGCGGACCTAGCGGGGGGGCGACAGATACGCAGTATTTT. Variable domain in full (rest from reference TRBV13 and TRBJ2-3): AAGVIQSPRHLIKEKRETATLKCYPIPRHDTVYWYQQGPGQDPQFLISFYEKMQSDKGSIPDRFSAQQFSDYHSELNMSSLELGDSALYFCASSGPSGGATDTQYFGPGTRLTVL.

This clone was seen only a few times. The chain links TRBV2 to TRBJ1-2, with 12 bases aligning to TRBD1. V lost 5 bases and J lost 2; bases outside the gene matches: 3. The CDR3 covers 15 residues. Germline V CDR1 and CDR2: SNHLY, FYNNEI. The CDR3 is CASSFGTGGNYGYTF. CDR3 DNA: TGTGCCAGCAGTTTCGGGACAGGGGGCAACTATGGCTACACCTTC. The variable domain in full, completed from reference TRBV2 and TRBJ1-2, reads EPEVTQTPSHQVTQMGQEVILRCVPISNHLYFYWYRQILGQKVEFLVSFYNNEISEKSEIFDDQFSVERPDGSNFTLKIRSTKLEDSAMYFCASSFGTGGNYGYTFGSGTRLTVV.

The rearrangement joins TRBV19 to TRBJ1-4, with D possibly being TRBD1 (5 bases). The V end was cut by 5 bases, the J end by 4 bases, with 14 bases between. The CDR3 loop spans 15 amino acids. Germline assignment: CDR1 LNHDA and CDR2 SQIVND (reference sequence). CDR3 residues: CASSQRDGGNEKLFF. As DNA, the CDR3 is TGTGCCAGTAGTCAAAGGGACGGGGGTAATGAAAAACTGTTTTTT.

The chain uses TRBV5-8 and TRBJ2-1; D possibly corresponds to TRBD1 (6 bases). The CDR3 runs to 15 residues. The ends were cut back, 2 bases at V and 8 bases at J, with 17 bases in the middle. Per germline, CDR1 SGHTS and CDR2 YDEGEE. The CDR3 region has the DNA TGTGCCAGCAGCTTTAGAGGACAGAGTTCGGATGAGCAGTTCTTC. It codes for CASSFRGQSSDEQFF.

This chain uses TRBV5-5 with TRBJ2-7, with 9 bases that match TRBD1. V lost 0 bases and J lost 5; bases outside the gene matches: 9. CDR1 and CDR2 from the germline V gene are SGHKS and YYEKEE (reference sequence). The CDR3 has 16 residues. Written as DNA, the CDR3 is TGTGCCAGCAGCTTGGAGGTGGGGACAGGGTTCCACGAGCAGTACTTC. It specifies CASSLEVGTGFHEQYF.

CDR3 protein: CASSEGSGGATDTQYF. The CDR3 nucleotides read TGTGCCAGCAGTGAAGGGAGCGGGGGGGCGACAGATACGCAGTATTTT. The chain links TRBV2 to TRBJ2-3; 10 bases are shared with TRBD2. The CDR3 spans 16 residues. Trimming cost V 1 base and J 3 bases; bases outside gene matches: 4. Germline CDR1 SNHLY, CDR2 FYNNEI.